The sequence of this T cell receptor beta chain was determined in a study of cytomegalovirus exposure and HLA in healthy donors. The CDR3 runs to 12 residues. V was clipped by 7 bases and J by 7 bases, with 11 bases between them. Germline loops: CDR1 ENHRY, CDR2 SYGVKD. PCR employed 60 Vbeta and 13 Jbeta primers. The table came from immunoSEQ multiplex PCR; TCRdb's copy has only in-frame clones and leaves some out. The sample yields roughly 190,000 clones, around 84% seen once. Each donor was nominally healthy when sampled (though unrecorded immune exposures were likely). The sequence derives from a woman between 18 and 30 years old in good health and CMV-seronegative. This sequence joins TRBV10-3 and TRBJ2-1; D possibly corresponds to TRBD2 (6 bases). Specimen: PBMCs. In DNA form, the CDR3 reads TGTGCCATCACCCAAGGGAGGAATGAGCAGTTCTTC. It yields the protein CAITQGRNEQFF.